One and the same sample provided the 2 T cell receptor beta chains below, sequenced in a study of regulatory T cells in long-lasting Graves disease. The time point was: newly diagnosed GD, antithyroid drugs for less than 3 months. RNA from PBMCs was the source of the TCR library. Sequencing libraries for TCR beta were prepared with iRepertoire HTBI primers and Arm-PCR of CDR3 regions. TCRdb independently ran MiXCR on the multiplex PCR reads; one entry per CDR3 protein. The table shows 530,000 or so distinct CDR3 sequences, with roughly 13% occurring only once. This sample was also put to use in a study of T cells in Graves' hyperthyroidism and ophthalmopathy.

The specimen was peripheral blood mononuclear cells (PBMCs), collected at new diagnosis, from a patient treated with antithyroid drugs. The receptor source for this set is a man younger than 45 with Graves disease.

This clonotype was recorded at least ten times. The chain is built from TRBV27 and TRBJ1-1; D uncertain. CDR1 is MNHEY, CDR2 SMNVEV, per germline (reference sequence). Trimming took 2 bases from V and 3 from J, leaving 7 bases between them. CDR3 length equals 13 residues. Written as DNA, the CDR3 is TGTGCCAGCAGTTTAGAGATTCACACTGAAGCTTTCTTT. This sequence encodes CASSLEIHTEAFF.

This chain links TRBV9 with TRBJ1-4; the D gene is possibly TRBD1 (5 bases). The CDR3 extends over 15 amino acids. Trimming removed 0 bases from V and 7 bases from J, with 13 bases in between. Germline V gives CDR1 SGDLS, CDR2 YYNGEE. The CDR3 region has the DNA TGTGCCAGCAGCGTAGGAGGGGCGAGGTCTGAAAAACTGTTTTTT. Translated: CASSVGGARSEKLFF. The full variable domain, in which reference TRBV9 and TRBJ1-4 provide the parts outside the CDR3, is DSGVTQTPKHLITATGQRVTLRCSPRSGDLSVYWYQQSLDQGLQFLIQYYNGEERAKGNILERFSAQQFPDLHSELNLSSLELGDSALYFCASSVGGARSEKLFFGSGTQLSVL.